These 8 T cell receptor beta chains came from one sample sequenced in a study of graft-versus-host responses after intestinal transplantation. Using immunoSEQ multiplex PCR, the repertoire was profiled, and TCRdb retains in-frame clones only, with some absent. The sample has over 85,000 clones, around 93% seen once. Their antigen targets remain unknown. Specimen: unstimulated CD8+ T cells sorted from spleen or lymph node cells, collected before intestinal transplant. These TCRs come from a human donor who received an intestinal transplant.

The chain links TRBV5-1 to TRBJ1-1; D not resolved. This CDR3 comprises 12 residues. V was pared by 6 bases and J by 1 base, with 7 bases between. CDR1 is SGHRS, CDR2 YFSETQ, per germline. This chain's CDR3 is CASNGGNTEAFF. The CDR3 DNA follows: TGCGCCAGCAATGGTGGGAACACTGAAGCTTTCTTT.

This clone appeared a few times. The J gene is TRBJ1-1, the V gene TRBV7-9; D gene ambiguous. The CDR3 runs to 10 residues. Trimming removed 10 bases at V and 10 bases at J, with 13 bases between. The V gene's germline CDR1 is SEHNR and CDR2 FQNEAQ (reference sequence). The CDR3 protein is CAIIPSRAFF. In DNA, the CDR3 is TGTGCCATCATACCTAGTCGAGCTTTCTTT.

This chain connects TRBV15 to TRBJ1-4; 9 positions agree with TRBD1. This CDR3 is 15 amino acids long. Germline CDR1 is LNHNV and CDR2 is YYDKDF (reference sequence). Unmatched junction bases numbered 7, after V lost 3 bases and J lost 8 bases. Here the CDR3 reads CATSSHRDREEKLFF. CDR3 in DNA: TGTGCCACCAGCAGTCACCGGGACAGGGAAGAAAAACTGTTTTTT.

The chain uses TRBV7-8 and TRBJ2-5; D call uncertain. CDR1 SGHVS and CDR2 FQNEAQ come from the germline V gene. Deletions cut 5 bases from V and 5 bases from J, with 24 bases between. The CDR3 contains 17 residues. CDR3 nucleotide sequence: TGTGCCAGCAGCCAGAAAAGCCGGGTCCCTTGGGTGGAGACCCAGTACTTC. Protein: CASSQKSRVPWVETQYF.

This clone appeared once. The J gene is TRBJ2-3, the V gene TRBV7-2, with 7 bases lining up with TRBD2. Trimming removed 4 bases from V and 2 bases from J; junction bases left unmatched: 12. The germline V gene encodes CDR1 SGHTA and CDR2 FQGNSA. The CDR3 contains 17 residues. The CDR3 is CASSSGVLAELTDTQYF. The CDR3 bases are TGTGCCAGCAGCTCGGGGGTGCTAGCGGAGCTCACAGATACGCAGTATTTT. Full variable domain (missing parts from reference TRBV7-2 and TRBJ2-3): GAGVSQSPSNKVTEKGKDVELRCDPISGHTALYWYRQSLGQGLEFLIYFQGNSAPDKSGLPSDRFSAERTGGSVSTLTIQRTQQEDSAVYLCASSSGVLAELTDTQYFGPGTRLTVL.

CDR3 sequence: CASSIINQPQHF. CDR3 DNA: TGTGCCAGCAGCATCATCAATCAGCCCCAGCATTTT. V gene TRBV27 combines with J gene TRBJ1-5; D gene ambiguous. The V gene lost 6 bases and the J gene lost 3 bases, with 6 bases spanning the gap. Germline V gene lookup returns CDR1 MNHEY and CDR2 SMNVEV (reference sequence). The CDR3 extends over 12 amino acids.

This clone was recorded only once. J is TRBJ2-1 and V is TRBV30, with unresolved D. The V gene lost 4 bases and the J gene lost 5 bases, with 9 bases spanning the gap. CDR1 and CDR2 (germline): GTSNPN, SVGIG (reference sequence). The CDR3 contains 12 residues. The chain's CDR3 is CAWTMSHNEQFF. The DNA for the CDR3 is TGTGCCTGGACGATGAGCCACAATGAGCAGTTCTTC.

The chain's CDR3 is CTSSQLAPGTSGRLGETQYF. In DNA, the CDR3 is TGCACCAGCAGCCAACTAGCCCCCGGGACTAGCGGGAGGCTGGGGGAGACCCAGTACTTC. V gene TRBV1 combines with J gene TRBJ2-5; TRBD2, the table's D call, lacks a check against the DNA. TRBV1 is listed as a pseudogene. The CDR3 has 20 residues.